These 5 T cell receptor beta chains originate from one sample sequenced in a study of cytomegalovirus exposure and HLA in healthy donors. Both 60 Vbeta primers and 13 Jbeta primers went into the PCR. Profiling relied on immunoSEQ multiplex PCR, and the TCRdb table lists in-frame clones only, not all of them. The sample contains some 170,000 clones, around 79% of which appear only once. The sequenced sample consisted of PBMCs. These receptor sequences come from a man aged 40-49 years in good health and CMV-seropositive.

CDR3 sequence: CASSFLRGTQYF. As DNA, the CDR3 is TGTGCCAGCAGTTTCCTGCGGGGGACCCAGTACTTC. The gene calls are TRBV6-1 and TRBJ2-5; a possible D gene is TRBD2 (6 bases). CDR1 is MNHNS and CDR2 is SASEGT in the germline V gene. This CDR3 spans 12 amino acids. V was shortened by 5 bases and J by 7 bases, with 11 bases between the two germline ends.

On this clone: One end of the junction does not line up with germline, which may come from a read error. The chain combines TRBV6-5 with TRBJ1-5; a possible D gene is TRBD1 (6 bases). Germline V gives CDR1 MNHEY, CDR2 SVGAGI. The CDR3 extends over 14 amino acids. CDR3 sequence reads: CASSSQGLNRPQHF. The CDR3 DNA reads as TGTGCCAGCAGTTCACAGGGCCTCAATCGGCCCCAGCATTTT.

This chain uses TRBV11-3 with TRBJ2-5, with D maybe TRBD2 (6 bases). The J call may be wrong; the DNA end is better matched by TRBJ2-7. The CDR3 spans 15 residues. Germline CDR1 and CDR2: SGHNT and YENEEA. CDR3 DNA: TGTGCCAGCACCCCCCCGGGACTGGGACGCTACGAGCAGTACTTC. Protein product: CASTPPGLGRYEQYF.

The chain combines TRBV5-1 with TRBJ2-5, with D possibly being TRBD2 (5 bases). This CDR3 contains 15 residues. Germline V gives CDR1 SGHRS, CDR2 YFSETQ. V lost 0 bases and J 5 bases, leaving 14 bases between the germline ends. The CDR3 DNA is TGCGCCAGCAGCTTGGATGGGCTAAGAGGGGAGACCCAGTACTTC. Translating gives CASSLDGLRGETQYF. The variable domain in full, with the rest retrieved from reference TRBV5-1 and TRBJ2-5, is KAGVTQTPRYLIKTRGQQVTLSCSPISGHRSVSWYQQTPGQGLQFLFEYFSETQRNKGNFPGRFSGRQFSNSRSEMNVSTLELGDSALYLCASSLDGLRGETQYFGPGTRLLVL.

This clone was seen a few times. This rearrangement joins TRBV19 to TRBJ2-2; D is ambiguous. The V gene's germline CDR1 is LNHDA and CDR2 SQIVND (reference sequence). Deletions cut 3 bases from V and 1 base from J, with 6 bases between. The length of the CDR3 is 14 residues. CDR3 amino acids: CASSISENTGELFF. The CDR3 DNA reads TGTGCCAGTAGTATTTCAGAGAACACCGGGGAGCTGTTTTTT.